A single TCR beta chain is shown here with its context. The antigen it recognizes is unknown. No base quality information exists; no much larger clone differs at one position. This sample is drawn from a study of T cell repertoires in cytomegalovirus infection (dated by TCRdb to between 2018 and 2021). About the study as a whole: Alongside well-studied HLA-B-restricted epitopes, the peptide stimulations were aimed at recently identified HLA-C-restricted CMV epitopes, whose presentation resists viral immunomodulation. Because public TCR beta signatures pointed to carriage of CMV infection together with the matching HLA type, the HLA type of each donor mattered for the analysis.

Based on the germline V gene (reference sequence), the CDR1 and CDR2 sequences are SEHNR and FQNEAQ. Including the terminal cysteine and phenylalanine, the CDR3 comprises 15 residues. The retained sequence is limited to the CDR3, 45 bases, with the frame set at the first base. The germline V and J ends show losses of 4 bases and 0 bases respectively, and no gene match explains 2 bases of the junction. What the work shows at the level of the full study, not this receptor alone: In the ex vivo response, HLA-C-restricted CMV-specific TCR beta clonotypes were dominant, and in two of eight donors the single most frequent clonotype came from this HLA-C-restricted group. In both this cohort and an independent cohort of approximately 350 donors, the cumulative frequency of public TCR beta family members distinguished carriers of CMV infection plus the relevant HLA type.

Sequencing was carried out with an Illumina HiSeq 1500. TCRdb passed the public sequencing reads through fastp at Q25 and MiXCR, retaining productive beta sequences. For every CDR3 protein sequence, its rows merge into one entry that carries the most common genes and DNA. The table for this sample lists 700,000 to 850,000 distinct CDR3 sequences; 32% of them were counted only once. The ten largest clones add up to 9.5% to 15% of the sample. Per the publication, the treatment or condition label means: in vitro stimulation with specific CMV peptide epitopes to enrich CMV-specific T cells. The source is a human donor in good health (CMV status not recorded). Some clones in this sample may be carry-over from other donors' samples. The chain is made from TRBV7-9 and TRBJ1-5, with TRBD1 identical over 8 junction bases. The sequencing used cultured CD8+ T cells from PBMCs, collected from culture after CMV antigen stimulation. The CDR3 amino acid sequence is: CASSSGQVSNQPQHF. The DNA sequence reads TGTGCCAGCAGCTCGGGACAGGTTAGCAATCAGCCCCAGCATTTT.